The 5 T cell receptor beta chains below were found in one sample sequenced in a study of shared clonotypes between healthy human individuals. Here immunoSEQ multiplex PCR was the method, and the copy in TCRdb shows in-frame clones only, minus some. Here the sample spans just over 2,000,000 clones, roughly 94% being singletons. The sequenced sample was naive CD4+ T cells sorted from blood. Indicated subset: CD45RA+ positively selected. The receptors were gathered from a man between 18 and 35 years old in good health.

Concerning this clone: Other DNA sequences of this sample code for an identical CDR3. The CDR3 DNA is TGTGCCAGCAGCCTCGAAGAGACCCAGTACTTC. Protein sequence: CASSLEETQYF. The rearrangement links TRBV5-6 to TRBJ2-5; no reliable D call. V shed 4 bases and J shed 3 bases, with 4 bases lying between them. Germline loops: CDR1 SGHDT, CDR2 YYEEEE. The CDR3 totals 11 residues.

J is TRBJ1-1 and V is TRBV27; 11 bases are shared with TRBD1. Germline CDR1 is MNHEY and CDR2 is SMNVEV (reference sequence). Losses at the gene ends were 6 bases for V and 1 base for J; bases not matched to a gene: 10. The CDR3 consists of 17 residues. The DNA of the CDR3 is TGTGCCAGCAGCAACCGGGACAGGGGGGTCGGGAACACTGAAGCTTTCTTT. The encoded protein is CASSNRDRGVGNTEAFF.

This clone occurred once. The rearrangement uses TRBV6-1 and TRBJ1-5, with D maybe TRBD1 (5 bases). The V end lost 3 bases, the J end lost 3 bases, and 9 bases lay between the germline ends. Germline CDR1 is MNHNS and CDR2 is SASEGT. The CDR3 loop spans 14 amino acids. CDR3 DNA: TGTGCCAGCAGTGAGAGGGGCGCCAATCAGCCCCAGCATTTT. Protein sequence: CASSERGANQPQHF.

In regard to this clone: Other DNA sequences in this sample translate to the same CDR3. The rearrangement uses TRBV20-1 and TRBJ2-7, with D possibly being TRBD2 (5 bases). Trimming cost V 3 bases and J 8 bases, with 11 bases left between them. CDR1 DFQATT and CDR2 SNEGSKA come from the germline V gene (reference sequence). The CDR3 runs to 11 residues. The CDR3 DNA sequence: TGCAGTGCTAGGGACCGGGATCAGCAGTACTTC. Protein: CSARDRDQQYF.

This clone occurred once. The V and J genes are TRBV5-1 and TRBJ1-3; TRBD1 might be the D (6 bases). Germline loops: CDR1 SGHRS, CDR2 YFSETQ. V was cut by 0 bases and J by 0 bases, with 13 bases left in between. This CDR3 contains 17 residues. The CDR3 DNA follows: TGCGCCAGCAGCTTGGTCCCTACAGGGAGCTCTGGAAACACCATATATTTT. It translates to CASSLVPTGSSGNTIYF.